This T cell receptor (beta chain) was observed in a study of blood T cell repertoires in COVID-19. Study-level background: The United States, Italy and Spain supplied acute and convalescent COVID-19 samples. The cDNA or gDNA used as material had been derived from T cells, B-cell-depleted T cells, or PBMCs.

Per the authors' pipeline: Amplification of reference gene primers was used by the study to estimate nucleated cell counts. Data came from immunoSEQ multiplex PCR; TCRdb stores just in-frame clones and leaves some out. The V and J calls and clone size come from that table; D and trimming were worked out from the DNA. Of about 430,000 clones in the sample, 85% to 90% were seen once. V gave up 5 bases and J gave up 4 bases; unmatched junction bases: 9. The V gene's germline CDR1 is SGHNT and CDR2 YENEEA. This CDR3 region has 16 residues. The sample was peripheral blood. The clonotype originates from a man between 18 and 35 years old with COVID-19, enrolled during active disease. This chain joins TRBV11-3 and TRBJ2-5; TRBD2 matches at 11 bases. The CDR3, as DNA: TGTGCCAGCAGCCAATTAGCGGGAGGGCCGGGAGAGACCCAGTACTTC. Translation: CASSQLAGGPGETQYF.